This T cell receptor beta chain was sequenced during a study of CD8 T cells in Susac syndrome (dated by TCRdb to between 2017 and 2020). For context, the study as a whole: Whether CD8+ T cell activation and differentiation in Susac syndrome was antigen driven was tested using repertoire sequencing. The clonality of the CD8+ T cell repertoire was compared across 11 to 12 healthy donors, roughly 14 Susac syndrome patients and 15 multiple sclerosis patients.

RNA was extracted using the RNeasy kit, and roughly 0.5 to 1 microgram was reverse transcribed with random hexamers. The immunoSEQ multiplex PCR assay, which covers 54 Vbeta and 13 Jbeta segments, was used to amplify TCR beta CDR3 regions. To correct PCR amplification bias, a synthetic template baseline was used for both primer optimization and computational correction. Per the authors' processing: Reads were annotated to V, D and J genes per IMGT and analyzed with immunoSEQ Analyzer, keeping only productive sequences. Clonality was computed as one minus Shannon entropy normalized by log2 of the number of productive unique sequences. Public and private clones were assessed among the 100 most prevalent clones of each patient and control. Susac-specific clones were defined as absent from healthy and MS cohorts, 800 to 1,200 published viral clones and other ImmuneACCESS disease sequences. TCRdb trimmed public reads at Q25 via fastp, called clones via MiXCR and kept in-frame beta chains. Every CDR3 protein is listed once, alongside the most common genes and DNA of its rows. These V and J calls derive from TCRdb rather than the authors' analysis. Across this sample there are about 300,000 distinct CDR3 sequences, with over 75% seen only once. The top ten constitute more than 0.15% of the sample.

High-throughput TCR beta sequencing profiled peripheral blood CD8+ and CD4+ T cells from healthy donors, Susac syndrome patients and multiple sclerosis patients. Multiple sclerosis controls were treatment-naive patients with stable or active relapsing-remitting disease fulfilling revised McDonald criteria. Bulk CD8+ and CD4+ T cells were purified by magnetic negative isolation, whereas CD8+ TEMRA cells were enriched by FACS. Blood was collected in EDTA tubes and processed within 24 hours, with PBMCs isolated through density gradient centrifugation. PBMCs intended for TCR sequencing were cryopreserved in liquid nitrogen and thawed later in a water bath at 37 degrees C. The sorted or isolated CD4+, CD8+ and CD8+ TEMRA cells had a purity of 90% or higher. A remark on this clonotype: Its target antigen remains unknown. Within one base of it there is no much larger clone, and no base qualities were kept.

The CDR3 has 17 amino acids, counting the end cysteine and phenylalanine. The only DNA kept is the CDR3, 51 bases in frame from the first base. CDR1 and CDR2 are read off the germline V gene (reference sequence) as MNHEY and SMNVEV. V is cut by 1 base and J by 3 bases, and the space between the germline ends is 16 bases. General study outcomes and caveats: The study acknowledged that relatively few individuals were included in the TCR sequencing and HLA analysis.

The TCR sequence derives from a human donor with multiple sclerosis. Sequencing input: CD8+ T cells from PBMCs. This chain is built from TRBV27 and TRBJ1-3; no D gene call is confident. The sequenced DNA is TGTGCCAGCAGTTTATTAACACCCAAGGGTTTTGGAAACACCATATATTTT. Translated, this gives CASSLLTPKGFGNTIYF.